This T cell receptor (beta chain) was documented in a study of low-dose radiotherapy and immunotherapy resistance in tumors. For the study at large: Ipilimumab 1 mg/kg every six weeks, together with nivolumab 240 mg every two weeks, was given intravenously to patients. Given every two weeks, intravenous cyclophosphamide 200 mg/m2 preceded radiation and immunotherapy by one day.

The trim removed 4 bases at V and 5 bases at J, leaving 13 bases unmatched. The germline V gene encodes CDR1 SGHDT and CDR2 YYEEEE. This CDR3 contains 18 residues. TRAV- and TRBV-specific primers primed first-strand cDNA, covering alpha and beta chains. TCRs were put through approximately 20 PCR cycles of amplification with Phusion. A constant-region primer and the V-primer adapter served as the primer pair. TCRdb re-analysed the reads in MiXCR, keeping a single row per CDR3 protein. The sample lists 7,500 to 9,500 distinct CDR3 sequences; approximately 69% were seen once. This clonotype was seen only a few times.

The sequence was collected from a human donor with advanced metastatic prostate, ovarian, gallbladder or colorectal cancer (not recorded which). This table probably holds off-target reads from a library built for another chain. The chain recombines TRBV5-6 with TRBJ2-1, with TRBD2 identical over 12 bases. The CDR3 bases are TGTGCCAGCAGCCTTCTATCGACTAGCGGGAGAGTTCACAATGAGCAGTTCTTC. It yields the protein CASSLLSTSGRVHNEQFF.